This T cell receptor (beta chain) was identified during a study of blood T cell repertoires in COVID-19 (TCRdb year 2020). Background for the entire study: The collaborator samples originated in the United States, Italy and Spain and spanned the acute and convalescent phases of COVID-19. The prospective study material was composed of cDNA or gDNA derived from T cells, B-cell-depleted T cells, or PBMCs. Deeply sampled blood TCRbeta repertoires from subjects exposed to, actively infected with, or recovered from COVID-19 were included in the dataset. The repertoires were made available in a free public database intended to serve as a resource for research on the immune response to SARS-CoV-2. Samples were obtained from the ongoing ImmuneRACE study (first 160 participants) and from 1,000 to 1,500 subjects provided by 6 global collaborators. Sample metadata almost always included a de-identified subject ID, COVID-19 status, age in years and sex. HLA class I and class II types, where available, came from metadata supplied by the sample provider rather than from assay-based typing. What the research found in general, with its limitations: How much clinical and demographic metadata was included differed by source and by participant, and the metadata was provided uncurated.

TCRbeta CDR3 regions were amplified from genomic DNA by means of the immunoSEQ Assay, a bias-controlled multiplex PCR. The source study handled its data this way. Nucleated cell counts per sample were estimated from amplification of reference gene primers within the assay. To quantify the absolute abundance of each unique TCRbeta CDR3 rearrangement, sequence reads were collapsed and filtered. For each sample, productive Simpson clonality was calculated by taking the square root of Simpson's diversity index across productive rearrangements. TCRdb retrieved this table from immuneACCESS and kept in-frame rearrangements only. Not all clones are present; in checked studies, unresolved V genes account for under half, and no reason is known for the remainder. V and J calls and clone size are as listed in that table; D and trimming were resolved from the DNA. This sample lists around 42,000 clones; roughly 88% were detected once. About 12% of the sample is in the top ten clones.

In regard to this clone: The antigen this receptor binds is unknown. No base quality information exists; no much larger clone differs at one position.

CDR1 DFQATT and CDR2 SNEGSKA are derived from the germline V gene (reference sequence). V is shortened by 0 bases, J by 8 bases, and the region joining them spans 7 bases. The CDR3 measures 11 amino acids from cysteine to phenylalanine. Only the CDR3 portion is preserved as DNA: 33 bases, with reading frame beginning at the first base. Collaborating institutions collected whole blood in K2EDTA tubes following their own protocols. For TCRbeta analysis, collaborators shipped samples as frozen whole blood, isolated PBMCs, or DNA extracted from either of those sample types. The receptor was derived from a human donor in a cohort sampled during active COVID-19. The specimen was peripheral blood. The chain joins TRBV20-1 to TRBJ1-1; TRBD1 could be the D gene, as 5 bases match. The CDR3 reads as follows: CSARDDREAFF. In nucleotides, the sequence is TGCAGTGCTAGAGATGACAGAGAAGCTTTCTTT.